A selection of T cell receptor beta chains follows, all from one sample in a study of blood T cell repertoires in COVID-19. Profiled with immunoSEQ multiplex PCR; TCRdb holds only in-frame clones, not every one. The profile shows approximately 200,000 clones, roughly 83% of them singletons. The sequenced material came from PBMCs or T cells enriched from blood (not recorded which). The receptors were sampled from a woman in her thirties who had recovered from COVID-19. Both conserved end residues are part of each CDR3. D genes are given only for firm matches. Expanded clones are given a class, and other clones once, few, many or no size at all.

j_call,v_call,clone_size,d_call,cdr3_aa,cdr3_nt
TRBJ2-3,TRBV14,NA,TRBD2,CASSHLGLAGADAQYF,TGTGCCAGCAGCCACCTCGGGCTAGCGGGAGCAGATGCGCAGTATTTT
TRBJ1-2,TRBV7-8,NA,TRBD1,CASSLQGANYGYTF,TGTGCCAGCAGCTTACAGGGGGCGAACTATGGCTACACCTTC
TRBJ1-1,TRBV20-1,NA,NA,CSASPGQKNTEAFF,TGCAGTGCTAGTCCCGGACAGAAAAACACTGAAGCTTTCTTT
TRBJ1-1,TRBV6-6,NA,NA,CASSYGGTNTEAFF,TGTGCCAGCAGTTACGGAGGTACGAACACTGAAGCTTTCTTT
TRBJ2-1,TRBV20-1,NA,NA,CSASTTSGFQFF,TGCAGTGCTAGTACAACTAGTGGTTTTCAGTTCTTC
TRBJ1-2,TRBV5-1,NA,NA,CASSLFQGNGYTF,TGCGCCAGCAGCTTGTTCCAGGGGAATGGCTACACCTTC
TRBJ2-2,TRBV11-2,NA,TRBD2,CASSLVIKGLAGDSGELFF,TGTGCCAGCAGCTTAGTCATAAAGGGACTAGCGGGAGACTCCGGGGAGCTGTTTTTT
TRBJ2-7,TRBV25-1,NA,NA,CATIGQGTHEQYF,TGTGCCACTATCGGGCAGGGGACCCACGAGCAGTACTTC
TRBJ1-2,TRBV6-5,NA,NA,CASSSTGTIYGYTF,TGTGCCAGCAGTAGTACCGGGACTATCTATGGCTACACCTTC
TRBJ1-1,TRBV5-4,NA,NA,CASSPMSSAEAFF,TGTGCCAGCAGCCCTATGTCAAGCGCTGAAGCTTTCTTT
TRBJ1-5,TRBV5-5,NA,NA,CASSLKGLLPELNQPQHF,TGTGCCAGCAGCTTGAAGGGGTTACTCCCGGAATTAAATCAGCCCCAGCATTTT
TRBJ1-2,TRBV3-1/TRBV3-2,NA,TRBD1,CASSQGQGRYGYTF,TGTGCCAGCAGCCAAGGACAGGGACGCTATGGCTACACCTTC
TRBJ2-2,TRBV11-3,once,NA,CASSLEGDTGELFF,TGTGCCAGCAGCTTAGAGGGCGACACCGGGGAGCTGTTTTTT
TRBJ1-4,TRBV28,NA,NA,CASSLLAGGVANEKLFF,TGTGCCAGCAGTTTATTGGCCGGGGGGGTAGCTAATGAAAAACTGTTTTTT
TRBJ1-2,TRBV18,NA,NA,CASSPAGRNNYGYTF,TGTGCCAGCTCACCTGCAGGAAGGAATAACTATGGCTACACCTTC
TRBJ1-1,TRBV18,NA,NA,CASSPPLAGTEAFF,TGTGCCAGCTCACCACCTCTCGCAGGGACTGAAGCTTTCTTT
TRBJ2-3,TRBV27,NA,NA,CASMGPATQGLDTQYF,TGTGCCAGCATGGGGCCAGCAACCCAGGGTCTCGATACGCAGTATTTT
TRBJ2-5,TRBV28,NA,TRBD2,CASSSPSGQETQYF,TGTGCCAGCAGTTCTCCTAGCGGCCAAGAGACCCAGTACTTC
TRBJ1-3,TRBV3-1/TRBV3-2,few,NA,CASSQGSVGNTIYF,TGTGCCAGCAGCCAGGGGAGTGTTGGAAACACCATATATTTT
TRBJ1-2,TRBV10-3,NA,NA,CATETGNYGYTF,TGTGCCACCGAAACAGGGAACTATGGCTACACCTTC
TRBJ1-5,TRBV10-2,NA,TRBD1,CASRALQGNQPQHF,TGCGCCAGCAGAGCTTTACAGGGGAATCAGCCCCAGCATTTT
TRBJ1-6,TRBV6-5,NA,NA,CASSYLRDSYNSPLHF,TGTGCCAGCAGTTACCTAAGAGACAGCTATAATTCACCCCTCCACTTT
TRBJ2-1,TRBV9,NA,TRBD2,CASSFAGGPSNEQFF,TGTGCCAGCAGCTTTGCGGGAGGGCCGAGCAATGAGCAGTTCTTC
TRBJ1-2,TRBV30,NA,NA,CAWSVGDYGYTF,TGTGCCTGGAGTGTAGGGGACTATGGCTACACCTTC
TRBJ2-2,TRBV5-4,NA,NA,CASSPRTNTGELFF,TGTGCCAGCAGCCCCAGGACTAACACCGGGGAGCTGTTTTTT
TRBJ2-5,TRBV6-5,NA,TRBD1,CASRQGRETQYF,TGTGCCAGCCGACAGGGAAGGGAGACCCAGTACTTC
TRBJ2-2,TRBV7-8,NA,TRBD2,CASSPAGREGTGELFF,TGTGCCAGCAGCCCAGCCGGGAGGGAGGGGACCGGGGAGCTGTTTTTT